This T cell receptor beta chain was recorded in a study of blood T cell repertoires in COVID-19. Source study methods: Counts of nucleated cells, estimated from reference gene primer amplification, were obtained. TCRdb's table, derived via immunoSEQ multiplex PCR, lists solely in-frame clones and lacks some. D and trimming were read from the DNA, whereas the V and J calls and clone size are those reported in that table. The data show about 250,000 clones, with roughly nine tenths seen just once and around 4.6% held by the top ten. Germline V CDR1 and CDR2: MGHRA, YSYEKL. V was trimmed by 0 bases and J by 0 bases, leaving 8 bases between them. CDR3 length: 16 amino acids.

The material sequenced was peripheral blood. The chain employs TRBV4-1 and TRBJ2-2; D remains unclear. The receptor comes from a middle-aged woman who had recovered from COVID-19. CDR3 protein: CASSQDVGPNTGELFF. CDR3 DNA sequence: TGCGCCAGCAGCCAAGACGTGGGCCCGAACACCGGGGAGCTGTTTTTT.